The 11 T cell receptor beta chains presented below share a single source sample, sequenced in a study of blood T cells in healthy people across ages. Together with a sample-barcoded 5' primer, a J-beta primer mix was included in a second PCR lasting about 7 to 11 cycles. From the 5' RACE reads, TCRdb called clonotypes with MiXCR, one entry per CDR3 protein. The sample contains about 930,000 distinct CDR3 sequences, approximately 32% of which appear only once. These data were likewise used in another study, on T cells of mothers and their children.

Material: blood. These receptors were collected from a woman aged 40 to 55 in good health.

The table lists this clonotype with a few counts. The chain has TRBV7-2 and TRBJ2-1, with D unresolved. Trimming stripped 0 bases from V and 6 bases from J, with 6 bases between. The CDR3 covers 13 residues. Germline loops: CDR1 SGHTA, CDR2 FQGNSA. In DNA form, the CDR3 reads TGTGCCAGCAGCTTAGCGTATGGCAATGAGCAGTTCTTC. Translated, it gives CASSLAYGNEQFF. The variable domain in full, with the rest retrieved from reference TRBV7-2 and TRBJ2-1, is GAGVSQSPSNKVTEKGKDVELRCDPISGHTALYWYRQSLGQGLEFLIYFQGNSAPDKSGLPSDRFSAERTGGSVSTLTIQRTQQEDSAVYLCASSLAYGNEQFFGPGTRLTVL.

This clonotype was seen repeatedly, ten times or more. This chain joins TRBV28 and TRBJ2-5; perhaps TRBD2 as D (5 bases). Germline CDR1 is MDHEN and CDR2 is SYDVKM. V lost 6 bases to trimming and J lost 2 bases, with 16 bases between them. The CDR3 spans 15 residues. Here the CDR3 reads CASSLISGGQETQYF. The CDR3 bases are TGTGCCAGCAGCTTAATTAGTGGAGGACAAGAGACCCAGTACTTC. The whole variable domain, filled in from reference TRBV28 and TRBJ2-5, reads DVKVTQSSRYLVKRTGEKVFLECVQDMDHENMFWYRQDPGLGLRLIYFSYDVKMKEKGDIPEGYSVSREKKERFSLILESASTNQTSMYLCASSLISGGQETQYFGPGTRLLVL.

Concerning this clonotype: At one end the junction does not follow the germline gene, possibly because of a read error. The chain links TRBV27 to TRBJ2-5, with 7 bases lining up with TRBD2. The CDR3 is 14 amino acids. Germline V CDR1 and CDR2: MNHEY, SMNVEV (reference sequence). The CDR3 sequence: CASSLLADQGTQYF. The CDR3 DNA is TGTGCCAGCAGTTTACTAGCGGATCAAGGGACCCAGTACTTC.

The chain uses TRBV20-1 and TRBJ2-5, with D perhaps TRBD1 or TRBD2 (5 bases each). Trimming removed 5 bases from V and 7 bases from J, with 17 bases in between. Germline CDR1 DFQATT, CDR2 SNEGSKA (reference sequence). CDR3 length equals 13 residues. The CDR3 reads CSAVGLPGGTQYF. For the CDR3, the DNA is TGCAGTGCTGTTGGACTGCCTGGGGGGACCCAGTACTTC.

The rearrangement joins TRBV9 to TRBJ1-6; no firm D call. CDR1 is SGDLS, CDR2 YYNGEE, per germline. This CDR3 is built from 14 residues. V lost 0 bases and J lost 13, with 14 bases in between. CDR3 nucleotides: TGTGCCAGCAGCGTAGCTGAGACAAGCCGTCCCCTCCACTTT. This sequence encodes CASSVAETSRPLHF.

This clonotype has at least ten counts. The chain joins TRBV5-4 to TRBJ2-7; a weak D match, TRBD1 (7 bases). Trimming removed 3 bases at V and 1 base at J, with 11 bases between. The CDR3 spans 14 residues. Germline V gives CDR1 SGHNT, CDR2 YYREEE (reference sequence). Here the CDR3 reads CASSSRGVSYEQYF. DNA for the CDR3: TGTGCCAGCAGCTCCAGGGGGGTATCCTACGAGCAGTACTTC.

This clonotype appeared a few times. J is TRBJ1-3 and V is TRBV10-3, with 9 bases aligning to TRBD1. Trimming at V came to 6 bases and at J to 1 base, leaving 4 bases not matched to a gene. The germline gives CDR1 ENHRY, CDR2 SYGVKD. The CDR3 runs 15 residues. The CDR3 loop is CAISEDRGSGNTIYF. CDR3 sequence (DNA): TGTGCCATCAGCGAAGACAGGGGGTCTGGAAACACCATATATTTT.

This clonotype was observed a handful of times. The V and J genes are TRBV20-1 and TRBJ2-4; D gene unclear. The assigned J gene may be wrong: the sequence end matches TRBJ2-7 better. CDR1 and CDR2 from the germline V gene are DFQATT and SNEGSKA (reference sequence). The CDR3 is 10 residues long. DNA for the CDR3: TGCAGTGCTAGCCCCGGCGAGCAGTACTTC. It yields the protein CSASPGEQYF.

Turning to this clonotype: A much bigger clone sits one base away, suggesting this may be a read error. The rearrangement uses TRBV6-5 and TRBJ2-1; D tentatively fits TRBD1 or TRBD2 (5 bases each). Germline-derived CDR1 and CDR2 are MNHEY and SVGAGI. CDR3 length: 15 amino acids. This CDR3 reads CASRYSTLRGDEQFF. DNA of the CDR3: TGTGCCAGCAGGTACTCGACTCTTCGGGGCGATGAGCAGTTCTTC.

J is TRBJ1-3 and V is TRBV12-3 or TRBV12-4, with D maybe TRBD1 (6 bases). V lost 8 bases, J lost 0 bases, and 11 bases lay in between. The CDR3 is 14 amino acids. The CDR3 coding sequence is TGTGCCAGCTCCGGGGGGCACTCTGGAAACACCATATATTTT. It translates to CASSGGHSGNTIYF.

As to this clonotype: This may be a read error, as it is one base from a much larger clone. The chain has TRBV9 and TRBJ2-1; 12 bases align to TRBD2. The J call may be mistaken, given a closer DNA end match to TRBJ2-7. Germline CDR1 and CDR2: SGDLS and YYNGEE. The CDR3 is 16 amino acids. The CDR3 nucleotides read TGTGCCAGCAGCGCCGGGACTAGCGGGCACTACAATGAGCAGTACTTC. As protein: CASSAGTSGHYNEQYF.